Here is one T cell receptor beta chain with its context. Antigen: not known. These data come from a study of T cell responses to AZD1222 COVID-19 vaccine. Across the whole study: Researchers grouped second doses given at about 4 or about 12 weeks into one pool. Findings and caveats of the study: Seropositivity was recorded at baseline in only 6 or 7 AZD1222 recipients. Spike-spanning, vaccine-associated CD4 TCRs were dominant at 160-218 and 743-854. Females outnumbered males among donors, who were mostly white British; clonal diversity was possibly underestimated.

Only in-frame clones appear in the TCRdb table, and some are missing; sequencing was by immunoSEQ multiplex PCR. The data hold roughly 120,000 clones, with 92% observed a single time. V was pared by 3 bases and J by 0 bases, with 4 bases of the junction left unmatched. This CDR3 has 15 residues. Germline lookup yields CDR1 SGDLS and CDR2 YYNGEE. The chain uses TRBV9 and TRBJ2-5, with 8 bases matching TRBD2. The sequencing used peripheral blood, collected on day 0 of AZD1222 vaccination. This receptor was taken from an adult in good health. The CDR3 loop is CASSGAGENQETQYF. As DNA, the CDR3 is TGTGCCAGCAGCGGAGCGGGGGAGAACCAAGAGACCCAGTACTTC. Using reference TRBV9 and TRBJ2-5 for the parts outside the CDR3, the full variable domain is DSGVTQTPKHLITATGQRVTLRCSPRSGDLSVYWYQQSLDQGLQFLIQYYNGEERAKGNILERFSAQQFPDLHSELNLSSLELGDSALYFCASSGAGENQETQYFGPGTRLLVL.